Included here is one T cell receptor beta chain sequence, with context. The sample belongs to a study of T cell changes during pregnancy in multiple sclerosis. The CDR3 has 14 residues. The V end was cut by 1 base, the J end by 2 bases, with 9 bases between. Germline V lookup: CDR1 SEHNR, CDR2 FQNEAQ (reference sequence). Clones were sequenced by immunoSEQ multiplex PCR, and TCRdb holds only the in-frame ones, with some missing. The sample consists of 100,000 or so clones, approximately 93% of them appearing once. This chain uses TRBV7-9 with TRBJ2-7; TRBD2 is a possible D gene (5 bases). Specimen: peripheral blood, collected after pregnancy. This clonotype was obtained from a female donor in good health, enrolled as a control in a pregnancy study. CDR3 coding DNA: TGTGCCAGCAGCTTAGTTGACGGGACCTACGAGCAGTACTTC. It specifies CASSLVDGTYEQYF.